Included here is one T cell receptor beta chain sequence, with context. This CDR3 is built from 13 residues. Looked up from germline, CDR1 is MNHEY and CDR2 is SVGAGI. Unmatched junction bases numbered 3, after V lost 5 bases and J lost 2 bases. This entry is derived from a study of cytotoxic CD8 clonotypes in ibrutinib-treated CLL. Generated by immunoSEQ multiplex PCR, the TCRdb table keeps only in-frame clones and is missing some. The repertoire holds 70,000 to 80,000 clones, with 80% as singletons. The V and J genes are TRBV6-5 and TRBJ2-7; 7 bases are a match to TRBD1. This TCR was sampled from a human donor with chronic lymphocytic leukemia. The sequencing here drew on PBMCs, taken at disease progression, from a patient treated with ibrutinib. The CDR3 is CASSRTGAYEQYF. CDR3 bases: TGTGCCAGCAGTAGGACAGGAGCCTACGAGCAGTACTTC.